Each of the 13 T cell receptor beta chains below was sequenced from the same sample in a study of blood T cell repertoires in COVID-19. TCRdb's table, derived via immunoSEQ multiplex PCR, lists solely in-frame clones and lacks some. The data hold tens of thousands of clones, with 80% to 90% observed a single time. The source material was peripheral blood. All receptors derive from a man aged 55 to 70 with acute or convalescent COVID-19.

The rearrangement uses TRBV14 and TRBJ2-5; tentatively, D is TRBD1 (6 bases). V shed 1 base and J shed 4 bases, with 13 bases lying between them. The CDR3 runs 15 residues. The germline V gene has CDR1 SGHDN and CDR2 FVKESK. The CDR3, as DNA: TGTGCCAGCAGCCAAGTAAGGGGGAGTGCAGAGACCCAGTACTTC. Protein sequence: CASSQVRGSAETQYF.

The rearrangement uses TRBV5-8 and TRBJ2-7; TRBD2 matches 13 bases. V shed 3 bases and J 3 bases; nucleotides not matched to a gene: 6. The CDR3 runs to 16 residues. CDR1 and CDR2 from the germline V gene are SGHTS and YDEGEE. CDR3 in amino acids: CASSSGLAGPNYEQYF. The CDR3 nucleotides read TGTGCCAGCAGCTCGGGACTAGCGGGACCTAACTACGAGCAGTACTTC.

J is TRBJ1-3 and V is TRBV18; 8 bases agree with TRBD1. With V trimmed by 6 bases and J by 0 bases, 4 bases remained unmatched. The CDR3 loop spans 15 amino acids. From germline, CDR1 is KGHSH and CDR2 LQKENI. The DNA for the CDR3 is TGTGCCAGCTCGCTACAGGGGGGCTCTGGAAACACCATATATTTT. This translates into CASSLQGGSGNTIYF. The whole variable domain, filled in from reference TRBV18 and TRBJ1-3, reads NAGVMQNPRHLVRRRGQEARLRCSPMKGHSHVYWYRQLPEEGLKFMVYLQKENIIDESGMPKERFSAEFPKEGPSILRIQQVVRGDSAAYFCASSLQGGSGNTIYFGEGSWLTVV.

The chain has TRBV6-5 and TRBJ2-2; TRBD2 might be the D (5 bases). Germline CDR1 MNHEY, CDR2 SVGAGI. Trimming took off 6 bases at V and 5 bases at J, with 10 bases between the two ends. This CDR3 has 13 residues. The CDR3: CASSREPTGELFF. In DNA form, the CDR3 reads TGTGCCAGCAGCCGGGAACCTACCGGGGAGCTGTTTTTT.

The chain uses TRBV19 and TRBJ2-6; D is undetermined. V lost 5 bases and J 3 bases, leaving 8 bases between the germline ends. This CDR3 has 14 amino acids. Germline V lookup: CDR1 LNHDA, CDR2 SQIVND (reference sequence). The CDR3 DNA reads TGTGCCAGTAGTCCGACAAGTGGGGCCAACGTCCTGACTTTC. Translation: CASSPTSGANVLTF.

The chain recombines TRBV11-3 with TRBJ2-1; TRBD2 matches at 9 bases. This CDR3 spans 13 amino acids. V lost 6 bases to trimming and J lost 15 bases; unmatched junction nucleotides: 12. Looked up from germline, CDR1 is SGHNT and CDR2 is YENEEA. The CDR3 here is CASSSGGGAVGFF. CDR3 DNA sequence: TGTGCCAGCAGTTCCGGCGGGGGGGCAGTGGGGTTCTTC.

This chain uses TRBV10-2 with TRBJ2-7; maybe TRBD1 (6 bases). V was shortened by 0 bases and J by 8 bases, with 8 bases between the two germline ends. The CDR3 loop spans 12 amino acids. Germline V CDR1 and CDR2: WSHSY, SAAADI. The CDR3 spells CASSESQGKQYF. CDR3 bases: TGCGCCAGCAGTGAGTCGCAGGGGAAGCAGTACTTC.

With regard to this clone: This sample also contains other DNA sequences that code for the same CDR3. The chain combines TRBV10-3 with TRBJ1-1; no firm D call. CDR1 and CDR2 (germline): ENHRY, SYGVKD. The CDR3 is 13 residues long. The germline V and J ends were trimmed by 3 bases and 1 base, with 6 bases remaining between them. This chain's CDR3 is CAISEPGNTEAFF. DNA of the CDR3: TGTGCCATCAGTGAACCGGGGAACACTGAAGCTTTCTTT.

The chain recombines TRBV6-1 with TRBJ1-4; TRBD1 aligns across 7 bases. The CDR3 sequence is 18 residues long. The germline CDR1 and CDR2 sequences are MNHNS and SASEGT. With 3 bases clipped from V and 0 bases from J, the junction kept 10 bases outside the gene matches. In DNA form, the CDR3 reads TGTGCCAGCAGTGACCCCTTGGGACAGACGGCAACTAATGAAAAACTGTTTTTT. This sequence encodes CASSDPLGQTATNEKLFF.

The chain combines TRBV18 with TRBJ1-1, with a tentative D call TRBD1 (6 bases). In germline, CDR1 is KGHSH, CDR2 LQKENI. The V end was cut by 3 bases, the J end by 0 bases, with 8 bases between. The CDR3 spans 14 residues. This chain's CDR3 is CASSPGQMNTEAFF. The CDR3 nucleotides are TGTGCCAGCTCACCCGGACAGATGAACACTGAAGCTTTCTTT.

This rearrangement joins TRBV27 to TRBJ2-7, with D possibly TRBD2 on 5 matching bases. This CDR3 contains 13 residues. The germline V gene encodes CDR1 MNHEY and CDR2 SMNVEV (reference sequence). Between the trimmed V and J ends, which lost 3 bases and 6 bases, there was a span of 12 bases. The CDR3 nucleotides are TGTGCCAGCAGTTTTTTTTCGGGGTCCGAGCAGTACTTC. The encoded protein is CASSFFSGSEQYF.

This rearrangement joins TRBV12-3 or TRBV12-4 to TRBJ2-7, with D perhaps TRBD1 (5 bases). The CDR3 extends over 12 amino acids. V dropped 5 bases and J dropped 7 bases, with 12 bases sitting between them. This CDR3 is CASSPGSGEQYF. The CDR3 bases are TGTGCCAGCAGTCCAGGGTCTGGGGAGCAGTACTTC.

This chain uses TRBV2 with TRBJ2-7, with 9 nucleotides matching TRBD1. Germline V CDR1 and CDR2: SNHLY, FYNNEI. The CDR3 covers 14 residues. The V and J ends lost 6 bases and 2 bases, in that order; junction bases with no gene match: 5. CDR3 amino acids: CASRDRTGAYEQYF. Here the CDR3 DNA reads TGTGCCAGCAGGGACAGGACAGGGGCCTACGAGCAGTACTTC.